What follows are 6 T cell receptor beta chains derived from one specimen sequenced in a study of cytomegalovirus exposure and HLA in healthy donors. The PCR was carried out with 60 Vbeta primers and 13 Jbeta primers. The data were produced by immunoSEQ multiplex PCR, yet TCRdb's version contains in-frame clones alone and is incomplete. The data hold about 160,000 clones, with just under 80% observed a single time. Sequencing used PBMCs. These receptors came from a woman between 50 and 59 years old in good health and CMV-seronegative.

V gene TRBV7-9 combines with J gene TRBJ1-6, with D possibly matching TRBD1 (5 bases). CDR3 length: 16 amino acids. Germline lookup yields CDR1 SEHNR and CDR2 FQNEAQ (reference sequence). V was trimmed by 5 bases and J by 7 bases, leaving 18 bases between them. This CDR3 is CASSLRGSVPNSPLHF. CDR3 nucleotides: TGTGCCAGCAGCCTAAGGGGCAGCGTCCCGAATTCACCCCTCCACTTT.

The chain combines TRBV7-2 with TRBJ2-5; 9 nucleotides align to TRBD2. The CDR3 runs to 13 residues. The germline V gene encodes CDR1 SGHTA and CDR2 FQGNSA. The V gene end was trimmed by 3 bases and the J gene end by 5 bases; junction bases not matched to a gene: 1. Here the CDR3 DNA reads TGTGCCAGCAGCTTTAGCGGGAGTGAGACCCAGTACTTC. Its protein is CASSFSGSETQYF.

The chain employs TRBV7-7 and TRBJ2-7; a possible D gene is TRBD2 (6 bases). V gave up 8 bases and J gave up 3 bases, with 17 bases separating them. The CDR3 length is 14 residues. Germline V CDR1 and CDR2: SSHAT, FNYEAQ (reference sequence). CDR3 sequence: CASQITPGVYEQYF. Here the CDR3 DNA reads TGTGCCAGCCAGATTACCCCGGGGGTCTACGAGCAGTACTTC.

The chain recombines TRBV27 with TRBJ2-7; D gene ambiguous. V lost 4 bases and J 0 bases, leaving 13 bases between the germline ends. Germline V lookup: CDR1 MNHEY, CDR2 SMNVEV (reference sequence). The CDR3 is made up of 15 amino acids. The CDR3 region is CASSSRRSSSYEQYF. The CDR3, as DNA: TGTGCCAGCAGTTCTAGACGCAGTAGCTCCTACGAGCAGTACTTC.

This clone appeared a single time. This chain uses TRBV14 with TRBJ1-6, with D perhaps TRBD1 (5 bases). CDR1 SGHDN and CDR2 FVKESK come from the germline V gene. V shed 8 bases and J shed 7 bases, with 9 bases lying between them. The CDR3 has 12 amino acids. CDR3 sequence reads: CASGTYNSPLHF. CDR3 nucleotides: TGTGCCAGCGGGACTTACAATTCACCCCTCCACTTT. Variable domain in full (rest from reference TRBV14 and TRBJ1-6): EAGVTQFPSHSVIEKGQTVTLRCDPISGHDNLYWYRRVMGKEIKFLLHFVKESKQDESGMPNNRFLAERTGGTYSTLKVQPAELEDSGVYFCASGTYNSPLHFGNGTRLTVT.

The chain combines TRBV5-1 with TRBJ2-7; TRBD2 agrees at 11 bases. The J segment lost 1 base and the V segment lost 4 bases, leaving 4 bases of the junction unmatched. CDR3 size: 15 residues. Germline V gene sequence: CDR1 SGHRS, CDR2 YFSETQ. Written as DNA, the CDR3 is TGCGCCAGCAGCAGCGGGACTAGCGGATCCTACGAGCAGTACTTC. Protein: CASSSGTSGSYEQYF.